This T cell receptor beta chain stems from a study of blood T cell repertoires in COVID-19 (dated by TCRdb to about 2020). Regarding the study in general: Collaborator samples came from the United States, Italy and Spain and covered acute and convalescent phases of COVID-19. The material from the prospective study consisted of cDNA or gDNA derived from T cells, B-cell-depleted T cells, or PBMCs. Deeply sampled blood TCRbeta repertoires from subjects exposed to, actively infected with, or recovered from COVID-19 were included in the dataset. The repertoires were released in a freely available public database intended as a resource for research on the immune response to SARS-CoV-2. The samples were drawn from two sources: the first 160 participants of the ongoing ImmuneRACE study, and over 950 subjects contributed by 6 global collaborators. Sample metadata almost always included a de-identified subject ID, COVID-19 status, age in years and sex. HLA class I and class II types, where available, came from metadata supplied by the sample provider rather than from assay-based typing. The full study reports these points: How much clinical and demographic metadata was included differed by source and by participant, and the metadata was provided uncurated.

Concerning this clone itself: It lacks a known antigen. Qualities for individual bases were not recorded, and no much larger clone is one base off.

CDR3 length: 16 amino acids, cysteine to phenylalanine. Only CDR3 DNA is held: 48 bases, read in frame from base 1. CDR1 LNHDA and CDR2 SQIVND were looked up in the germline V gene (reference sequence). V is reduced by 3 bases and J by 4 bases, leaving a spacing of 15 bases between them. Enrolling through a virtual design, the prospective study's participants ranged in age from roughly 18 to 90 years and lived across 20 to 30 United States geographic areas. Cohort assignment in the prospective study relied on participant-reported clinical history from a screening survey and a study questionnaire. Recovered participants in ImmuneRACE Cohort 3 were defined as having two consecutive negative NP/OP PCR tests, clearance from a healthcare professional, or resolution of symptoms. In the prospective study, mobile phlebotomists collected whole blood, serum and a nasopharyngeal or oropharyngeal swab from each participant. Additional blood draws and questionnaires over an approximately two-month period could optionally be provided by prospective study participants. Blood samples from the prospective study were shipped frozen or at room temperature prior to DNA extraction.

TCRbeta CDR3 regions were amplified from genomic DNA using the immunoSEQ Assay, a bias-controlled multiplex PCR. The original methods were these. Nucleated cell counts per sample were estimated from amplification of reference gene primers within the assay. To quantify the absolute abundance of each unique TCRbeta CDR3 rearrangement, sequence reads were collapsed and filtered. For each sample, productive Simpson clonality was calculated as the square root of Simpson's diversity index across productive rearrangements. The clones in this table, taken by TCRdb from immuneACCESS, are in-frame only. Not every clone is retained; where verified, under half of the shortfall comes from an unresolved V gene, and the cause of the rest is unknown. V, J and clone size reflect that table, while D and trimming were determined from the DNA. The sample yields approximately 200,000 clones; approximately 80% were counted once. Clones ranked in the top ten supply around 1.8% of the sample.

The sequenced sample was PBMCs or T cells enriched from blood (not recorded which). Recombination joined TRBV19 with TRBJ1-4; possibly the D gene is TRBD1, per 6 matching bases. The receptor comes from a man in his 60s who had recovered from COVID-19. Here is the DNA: TGTGCCAGTAGTATTAGGACAGCCGCGGGTAATGAAAAACTGTTTTTT. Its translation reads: CASSIRTAAGNEKLFF.